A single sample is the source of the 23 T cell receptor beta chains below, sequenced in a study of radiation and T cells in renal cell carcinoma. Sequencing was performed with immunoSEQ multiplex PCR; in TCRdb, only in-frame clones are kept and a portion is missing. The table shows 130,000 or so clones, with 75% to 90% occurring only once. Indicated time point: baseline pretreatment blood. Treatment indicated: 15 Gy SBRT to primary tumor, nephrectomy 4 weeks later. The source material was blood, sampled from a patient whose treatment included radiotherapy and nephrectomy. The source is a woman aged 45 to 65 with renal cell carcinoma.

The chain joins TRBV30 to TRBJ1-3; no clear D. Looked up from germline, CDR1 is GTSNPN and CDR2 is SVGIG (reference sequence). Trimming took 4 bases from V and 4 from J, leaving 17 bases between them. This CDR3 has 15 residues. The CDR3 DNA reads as TGTGCCTGGAAGGAGTTTAAGGGTTCCGGAAACACCATATATTTT. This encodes CAWKEFKGSGNTIYF.

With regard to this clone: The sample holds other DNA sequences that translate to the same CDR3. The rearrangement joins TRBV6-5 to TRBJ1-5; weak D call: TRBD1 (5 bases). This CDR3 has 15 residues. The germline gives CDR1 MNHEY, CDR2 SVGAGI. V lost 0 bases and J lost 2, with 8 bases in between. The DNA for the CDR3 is TGTGCCAGCAGTTACTCCACGGGACGCAATCAGCCCCAGCATTTT. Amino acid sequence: CASSYSTGRNQPQHF.

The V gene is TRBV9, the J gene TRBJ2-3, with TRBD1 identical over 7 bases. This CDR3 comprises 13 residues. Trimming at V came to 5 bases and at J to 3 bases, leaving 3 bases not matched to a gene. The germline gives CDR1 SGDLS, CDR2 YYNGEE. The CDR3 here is CASRQGLTDTQYF. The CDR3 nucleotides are TGTGCCAGCAGACAGGGGTTGACAGATACGCAGTATTTT.

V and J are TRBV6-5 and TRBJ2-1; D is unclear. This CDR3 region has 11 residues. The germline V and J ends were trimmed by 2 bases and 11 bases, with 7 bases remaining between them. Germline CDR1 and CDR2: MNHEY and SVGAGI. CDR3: CASSYTSQQFF. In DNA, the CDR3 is TGTGCCAGCAGTTACACGTCGCAGCAGTTCTTC.

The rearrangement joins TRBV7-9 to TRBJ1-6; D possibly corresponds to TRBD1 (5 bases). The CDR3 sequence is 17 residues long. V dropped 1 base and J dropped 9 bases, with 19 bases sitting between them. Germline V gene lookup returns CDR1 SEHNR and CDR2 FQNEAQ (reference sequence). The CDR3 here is CASSLDSQGPPGSPLHF. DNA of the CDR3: TGTGCCAGCAGCTTAGACTCTCAGGGCCCTCCGGGTTCACCCCTCCACTTT.

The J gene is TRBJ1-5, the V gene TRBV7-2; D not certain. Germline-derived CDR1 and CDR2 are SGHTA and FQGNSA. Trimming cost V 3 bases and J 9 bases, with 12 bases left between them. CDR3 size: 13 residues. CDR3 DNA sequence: TGTGCCAGCAGCTTTCCCCCTTATGGGCCCCAGCATTTT. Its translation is CASSFPPYGPQHF.

The DNA for the CDR3 is TGTGCCAGCAGCTTAAGTCGACAAGACTATGGCTACACCTTC. Encoded protein: CASSLSRQDYGYTF. The chain has TRBV7-2 and TRBJ1-2; no definite D call. Germline V gives CDR1 SGHTA, CDR2 FQGNSA. This CDR3 has 14 amino acids. V was cut by 2 bases and J by 3 bases, with 10 bases left in between.

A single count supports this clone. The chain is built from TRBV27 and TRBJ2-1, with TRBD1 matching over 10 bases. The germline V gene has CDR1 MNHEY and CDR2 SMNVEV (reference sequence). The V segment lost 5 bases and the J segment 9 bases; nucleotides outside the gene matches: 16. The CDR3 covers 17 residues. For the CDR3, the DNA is TGTGCCAGCAGTCCAAATTACGGGACAGGGGAATTAGGTGAGCAGTTCTTC. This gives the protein CASSPNYGTGELGEQFF.

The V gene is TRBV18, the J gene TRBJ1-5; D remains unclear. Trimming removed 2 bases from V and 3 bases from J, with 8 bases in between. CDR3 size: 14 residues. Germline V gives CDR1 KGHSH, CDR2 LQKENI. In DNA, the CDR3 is TGTGCCAGCTCACCATACGGTCCCAATCAGCCCCAGCATTTT. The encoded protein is CASSPYGPNQPQHF.

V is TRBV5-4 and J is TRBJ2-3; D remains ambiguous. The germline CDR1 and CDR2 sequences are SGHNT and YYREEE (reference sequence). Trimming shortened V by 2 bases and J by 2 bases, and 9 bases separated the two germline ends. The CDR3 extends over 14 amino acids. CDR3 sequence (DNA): TGTGCCAGCAGCTTAAGCATCTCCACAGATACGCAGTATTTT. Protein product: CASSLSISTDTQYF.

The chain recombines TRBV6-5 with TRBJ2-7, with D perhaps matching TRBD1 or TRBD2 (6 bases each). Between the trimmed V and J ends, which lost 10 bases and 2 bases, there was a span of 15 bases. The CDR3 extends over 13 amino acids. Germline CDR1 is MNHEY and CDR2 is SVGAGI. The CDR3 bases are TGTGCCACGCGAACAGGGACTGCCTACGAGCAGTACTTC. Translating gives CATRTGTAYEQYF.

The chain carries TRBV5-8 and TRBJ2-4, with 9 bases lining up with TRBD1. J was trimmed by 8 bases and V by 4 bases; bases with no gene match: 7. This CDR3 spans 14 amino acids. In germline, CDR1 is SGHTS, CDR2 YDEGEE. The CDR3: CASSPRTGVDIQYF. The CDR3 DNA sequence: TGTGCCAGCAGCCCTAGGACAGGGGTAGACATTCAGTACTTC.

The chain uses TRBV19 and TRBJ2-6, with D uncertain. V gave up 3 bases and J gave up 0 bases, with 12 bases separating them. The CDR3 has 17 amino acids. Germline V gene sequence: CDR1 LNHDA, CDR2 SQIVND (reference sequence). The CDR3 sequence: CASSISSPSSGANVLTF. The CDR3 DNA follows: TGTGCCAGTAGTATTTCTTCACCAAGCTCTGGGGCCAACGTCCTGACTTTC. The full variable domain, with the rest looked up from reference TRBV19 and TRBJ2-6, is DGGITQSPKYLFRKEGQNVTLSCEQNLNHDAMYWYRQDPGQGLRLIYYSQIVNDFQKGDIAEGYSVSREKKESFPLTVTSAQKNPTAFYLCASSISSPSSGANVLTFGAGSRLTVL.

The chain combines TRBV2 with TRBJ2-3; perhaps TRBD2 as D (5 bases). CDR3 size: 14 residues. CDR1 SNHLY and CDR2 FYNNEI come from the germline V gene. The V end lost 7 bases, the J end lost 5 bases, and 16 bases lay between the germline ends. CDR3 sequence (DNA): TGTGCCAGCATACCCGGGATCAGCGGAGATACGCAGTATTTT. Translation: CASIPGISGDTQYF.

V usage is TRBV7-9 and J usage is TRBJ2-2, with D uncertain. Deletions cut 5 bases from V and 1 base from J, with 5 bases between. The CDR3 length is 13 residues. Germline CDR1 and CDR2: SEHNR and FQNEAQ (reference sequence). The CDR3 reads CASSIKNTGELFF. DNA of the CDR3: TGTGCCAGCAGCATCAAGAACACCGGGGAGCTGTTTTTT.

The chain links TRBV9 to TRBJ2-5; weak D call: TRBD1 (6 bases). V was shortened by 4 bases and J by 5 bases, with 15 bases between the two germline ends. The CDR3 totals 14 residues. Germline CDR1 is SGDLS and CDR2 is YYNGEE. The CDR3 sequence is CASSPGQGLETQYF. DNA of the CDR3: TGTGCCAGCAGCCCTGGGCAGGGGTTGGAGACCCAGTACTTC.

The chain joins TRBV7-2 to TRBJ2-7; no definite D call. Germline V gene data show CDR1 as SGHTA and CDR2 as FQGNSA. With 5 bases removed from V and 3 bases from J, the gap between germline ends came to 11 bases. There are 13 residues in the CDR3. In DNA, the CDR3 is TGTGCCAGCAGCCCGTCTCGAAACTACGAGCAGTACTTC. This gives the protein CASSPSRNYEQYF.

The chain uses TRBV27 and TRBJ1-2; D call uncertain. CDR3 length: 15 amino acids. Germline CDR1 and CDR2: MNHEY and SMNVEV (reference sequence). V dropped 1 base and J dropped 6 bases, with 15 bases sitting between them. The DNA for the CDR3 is TGTGCCAGCAGTTTATTGGAGGGTGGGTTAAATGGCTACACCTTC. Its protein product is CASSLLEGGLNGYTF.

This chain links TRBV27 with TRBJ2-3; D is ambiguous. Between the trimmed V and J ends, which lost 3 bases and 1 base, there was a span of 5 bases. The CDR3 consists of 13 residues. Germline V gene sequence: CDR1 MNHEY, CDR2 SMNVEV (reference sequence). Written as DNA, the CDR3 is TGTGCCAGCAGTTTTACAGGCACAGATACGCAGTATTTT. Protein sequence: CASSFTGTDTQYF.

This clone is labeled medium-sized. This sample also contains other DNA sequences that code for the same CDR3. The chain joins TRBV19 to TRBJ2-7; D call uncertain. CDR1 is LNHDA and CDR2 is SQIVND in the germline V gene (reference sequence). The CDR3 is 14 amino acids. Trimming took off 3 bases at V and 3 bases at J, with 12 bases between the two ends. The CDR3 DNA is TGTGCCAGTAGTATCGGGCAGATCCACTACGAGCAGTACTTC. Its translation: CASSIGQIHYEQYF. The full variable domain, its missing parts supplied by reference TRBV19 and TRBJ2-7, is DGGITQSPKYLFRKEGQNVTLSCEQNLNHDAMYWYRQDPGQGLRLIYYSQIVNDFQKGDIAEGYSVSREKKESFPLTVTSAQKNPTAFYLCASSIGQIHYEQYFGPGTRLTVT.

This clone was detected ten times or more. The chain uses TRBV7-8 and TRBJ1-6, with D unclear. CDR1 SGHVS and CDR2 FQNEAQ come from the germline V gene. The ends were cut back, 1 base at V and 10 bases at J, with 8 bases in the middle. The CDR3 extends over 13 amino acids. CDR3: CASSLDSGSPLHF. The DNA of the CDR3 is TGTGCCAGCAGCTTAGATTCAGGATCACCCCTCCACTTT.

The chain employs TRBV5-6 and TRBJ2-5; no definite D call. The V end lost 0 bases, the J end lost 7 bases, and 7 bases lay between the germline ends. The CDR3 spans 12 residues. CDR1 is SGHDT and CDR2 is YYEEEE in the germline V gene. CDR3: CASSLGGLTQYF. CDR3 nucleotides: TGTGCCAGCAGCTTGGGCGGATTGACCCAGTACTTC.

In DNA form, the CDR3 reads TGTGCCATCAGTGCCGGACAGGACCCTAGCACAGATACGCAGTATTTT. It translates to CAISAGQDPSTDTQYF. The gene calls are TRBV10-3 and TRBJ2-3; 7 bases match TRBD1. CDR1 ENHRY and CDR2 SYGVKD come from the germline V gene. J was trimmed by 0 bases and V by 4 bases; bases with no gene match: 7. The CDR3 has 16 amino acids.